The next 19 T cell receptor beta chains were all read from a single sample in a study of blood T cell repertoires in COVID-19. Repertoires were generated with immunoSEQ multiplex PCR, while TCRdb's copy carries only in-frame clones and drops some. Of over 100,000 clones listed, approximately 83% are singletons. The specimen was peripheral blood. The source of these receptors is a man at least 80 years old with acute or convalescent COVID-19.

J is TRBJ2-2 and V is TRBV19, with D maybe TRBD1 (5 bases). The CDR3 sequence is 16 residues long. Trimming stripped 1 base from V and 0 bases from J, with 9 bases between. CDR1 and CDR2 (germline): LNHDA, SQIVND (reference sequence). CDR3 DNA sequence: TGTGCCAGTAGTATAGTTCGACAGCCGAACACCGGGGAGCTGTTTTTT. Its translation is CASSIVRQPNTGELFF.

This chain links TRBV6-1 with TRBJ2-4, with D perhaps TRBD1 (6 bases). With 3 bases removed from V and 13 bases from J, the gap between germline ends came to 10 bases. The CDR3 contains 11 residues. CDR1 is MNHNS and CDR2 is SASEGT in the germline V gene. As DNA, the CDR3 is TGTGCCAGCAGTGACCGGACAGCACAGTACTTC. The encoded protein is CASSDRTAQYF.

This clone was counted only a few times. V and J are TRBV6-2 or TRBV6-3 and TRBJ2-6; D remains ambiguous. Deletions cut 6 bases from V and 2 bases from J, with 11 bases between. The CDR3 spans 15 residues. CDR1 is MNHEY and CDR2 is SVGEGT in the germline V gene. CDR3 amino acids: CASSPRRTGANVLTF. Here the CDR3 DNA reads TGTGCCAGCAGCCCCCGGAGAACTGGGGCCAACGTCCTGACTTTC.

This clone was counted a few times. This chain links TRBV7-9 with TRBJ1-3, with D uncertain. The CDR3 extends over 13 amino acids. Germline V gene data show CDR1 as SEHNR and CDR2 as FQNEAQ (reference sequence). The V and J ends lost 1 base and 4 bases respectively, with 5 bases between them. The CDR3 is CASSLGEGNTIYF. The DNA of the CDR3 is TGTGCCAGCAGCTTAGGAGAAGGAAACACCATATATTTT.

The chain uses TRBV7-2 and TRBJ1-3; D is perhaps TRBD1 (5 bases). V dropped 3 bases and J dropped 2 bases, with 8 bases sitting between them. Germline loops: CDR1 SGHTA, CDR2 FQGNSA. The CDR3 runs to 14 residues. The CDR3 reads CASSFPGAGNTIYF. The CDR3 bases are TGTGCCAGCAGCTTTCCGGGGGCTGGAAACACCATATATTTT.

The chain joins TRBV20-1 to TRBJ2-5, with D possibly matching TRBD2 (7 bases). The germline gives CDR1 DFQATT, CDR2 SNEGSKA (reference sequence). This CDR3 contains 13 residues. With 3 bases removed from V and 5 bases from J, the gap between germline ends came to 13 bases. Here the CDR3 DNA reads TGCAGTGCTAGTGGGGGGGGCGGTGAGACCCAGTACTTC. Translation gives CSASGGGGETQYF.

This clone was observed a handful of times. The CDR3 sequence: CACSGRTEAFF. The CDR3 coding sequence is TGTGCCTGCTCGGGGAGGACTGAAGCTTTCTTT. The chain employs TRBV30 and TRBJ1-1; D is uncertain. Trimming took 6 bases from V and 5 from J, leaving 10 bases between them. Germline V gives CDR1 GTSNPN, CDR2 SVGIG (reference sequence). The CDR3 length is 11 residues.

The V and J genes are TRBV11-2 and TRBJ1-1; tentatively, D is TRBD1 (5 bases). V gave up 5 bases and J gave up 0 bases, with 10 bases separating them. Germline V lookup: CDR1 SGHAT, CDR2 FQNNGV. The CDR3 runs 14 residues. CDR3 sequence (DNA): TGTGCCAGCAGCCGGCAGGGTCTGAACACTGAAGCTTTCTTT. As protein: CASSRQGLNTEAFF.

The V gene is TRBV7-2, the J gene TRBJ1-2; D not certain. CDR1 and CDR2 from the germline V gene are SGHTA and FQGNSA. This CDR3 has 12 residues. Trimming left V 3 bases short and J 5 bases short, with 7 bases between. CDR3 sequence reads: CASSFTEYGYTF. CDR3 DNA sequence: TGTGCCAGCAGCTTTACAGAGTATGGCTACACCTTC.

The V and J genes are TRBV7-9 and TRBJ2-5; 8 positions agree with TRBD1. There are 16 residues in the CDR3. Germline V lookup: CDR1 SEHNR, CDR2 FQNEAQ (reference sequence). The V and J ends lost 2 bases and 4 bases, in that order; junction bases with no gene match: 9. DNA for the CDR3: TGTGCCAGCAGCTTACTTTTCTTTACAGGGGGAGAGACCCAGTACTTC. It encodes CASSLLFFTGGETQYF.

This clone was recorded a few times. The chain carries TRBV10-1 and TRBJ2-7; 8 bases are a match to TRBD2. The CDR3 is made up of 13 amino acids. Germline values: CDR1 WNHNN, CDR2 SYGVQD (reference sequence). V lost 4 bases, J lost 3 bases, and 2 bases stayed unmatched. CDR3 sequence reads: CASSASGSYEQYF. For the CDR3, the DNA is TGCGCCAGCAGTGCCAGCGGGAGCTACGAGCAGTACTTC.

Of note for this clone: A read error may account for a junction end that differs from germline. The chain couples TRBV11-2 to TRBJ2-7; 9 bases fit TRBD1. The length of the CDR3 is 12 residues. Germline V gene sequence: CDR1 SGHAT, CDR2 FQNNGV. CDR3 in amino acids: CASSPASGQGRF. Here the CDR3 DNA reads TGTGCCAGCAGCCCGGCATCGGGACAGGGCCGCTTC.

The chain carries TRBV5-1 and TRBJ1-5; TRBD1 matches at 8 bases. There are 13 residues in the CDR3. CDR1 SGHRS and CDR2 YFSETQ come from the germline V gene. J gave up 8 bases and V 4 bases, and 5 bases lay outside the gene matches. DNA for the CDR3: TGCGCCAGCAGCCACGGACAGGGCGAGCCCCAGCATTTT. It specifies CASSHGQGEPQHF. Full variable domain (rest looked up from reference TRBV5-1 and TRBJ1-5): KAGVTQTPRYLIKTRGQQVTLSCSPISGHRSVSWYQQTPGQGLQFLFEYFSETQRNKGNFPGRFSGRQFSNSRSEMNVSTLELGDSALYLCASSHGQGEPQHFGDGTRLSIL.

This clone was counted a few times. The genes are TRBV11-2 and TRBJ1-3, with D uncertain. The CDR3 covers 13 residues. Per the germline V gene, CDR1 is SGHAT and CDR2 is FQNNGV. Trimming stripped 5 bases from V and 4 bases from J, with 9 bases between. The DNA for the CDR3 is TGTGCCAGCAGCCCCCAGACAGGAAACACCATATATTTT. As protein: CASSPQTGNTIYF.

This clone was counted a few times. The CDR3 protein is CASSLVPYTGELFF. CDR3 nucleotides: TGTGCCAGCAGTTTAGTTCCCTACACCGGGGAGCTGTTTTTT. The chain uses TRBV6-2 or TRBV6-3 and TRBJ2-2; no firm D call. V was trimmed by 4 bases and J by 3 bases, leaving 9 bases between them. This CDR3 spans 14 amino acids. Germline-derived CDR1 and CDR2 are MNHEY and SVGEGT.

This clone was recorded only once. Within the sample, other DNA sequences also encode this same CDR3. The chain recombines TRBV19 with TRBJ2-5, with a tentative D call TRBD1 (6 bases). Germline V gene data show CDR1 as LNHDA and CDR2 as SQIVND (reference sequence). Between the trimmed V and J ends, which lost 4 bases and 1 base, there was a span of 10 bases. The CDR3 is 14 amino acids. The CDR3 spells CASSTTGLQETQYF. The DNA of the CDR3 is TGTGCCAGTAGTACCACAGGGCTCCAAGAGACCCAGTACTTC.

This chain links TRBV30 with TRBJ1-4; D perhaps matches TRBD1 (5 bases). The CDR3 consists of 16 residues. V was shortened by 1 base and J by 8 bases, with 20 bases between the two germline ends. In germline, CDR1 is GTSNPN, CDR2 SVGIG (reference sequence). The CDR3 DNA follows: TGTGCCTGGAGTGGGCTCCTCAGGCAGGGCAGGGAAAAACTGTTTTTT. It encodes CAWSGLLRQGREKLFF.

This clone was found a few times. The chain's CDR3 is CAISRTSGGVYEQYF. Here the CDR3 DNA reads TGTGCCATCAGTAGGACTAGCGGAGGAGTCTACGAGCAGTACTTC. The chain carries TRBV10-3 and TRBJ2-7, with TRBD2 matching over 10 bases. The CDR3 extends over 15 amino acids. Germline V CDR1 and CDR2: ENHRY, SYGVKD. The V gene end was trimmed by 5 bases and the J gene end by 3 bases; junction bases not matched to a gene: 7.

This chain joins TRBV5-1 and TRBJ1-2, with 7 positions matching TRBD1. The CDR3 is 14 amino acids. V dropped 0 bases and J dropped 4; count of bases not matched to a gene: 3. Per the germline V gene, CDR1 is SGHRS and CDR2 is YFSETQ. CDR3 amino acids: CASSLEGAGYGYTF. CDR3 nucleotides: TGCGCCAGCAGCTTGGAGGGGGCTGGCTATGGCTACACCTTC.